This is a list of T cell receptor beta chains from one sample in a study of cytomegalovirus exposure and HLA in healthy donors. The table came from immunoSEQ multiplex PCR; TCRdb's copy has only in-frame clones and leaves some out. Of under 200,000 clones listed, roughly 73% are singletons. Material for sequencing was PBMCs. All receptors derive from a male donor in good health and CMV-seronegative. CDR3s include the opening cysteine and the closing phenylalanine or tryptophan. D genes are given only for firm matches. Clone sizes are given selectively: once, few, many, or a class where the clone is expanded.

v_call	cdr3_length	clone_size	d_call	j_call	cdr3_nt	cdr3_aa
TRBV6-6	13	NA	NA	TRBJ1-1	TGTGCCAGCAGTTACTCTCAGGGGACTGAAGCTTTCTTT	CASSYSQGTEAFF
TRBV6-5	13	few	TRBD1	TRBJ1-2	TGTGCCAGCAGACGTACAGGGGGCGATGGCTACACCTTC	CASRRTGGDGYTF
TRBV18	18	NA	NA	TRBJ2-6	TGTGCCAGCTCACCACGGGGAGGTTCTGTCTCTGGGGCCAACGTCCTGACTTTC	CASSPRGGSVSGANVLTF
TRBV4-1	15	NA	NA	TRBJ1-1	TGCGCCAGCAGCCCAATTGGGGGGGCATCGGCTGAAGCTTTCTTT	CASSPIGGASAEAFF
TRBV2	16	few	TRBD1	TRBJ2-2	TGTGCCAGCAGTGAGTTAGGGACAGGGGACACCGGGGAGCTGTTTTTT	CASSELGTGDTGELFF
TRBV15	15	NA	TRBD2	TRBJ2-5	TGTGCCACCAGAGGGCATAGCGGGACAATCGAGACCCAGTACTTC	CATRGHSGTIETQYF
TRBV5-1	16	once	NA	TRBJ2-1	TGCGCCAGCAGCTATCAAGCGGGCAACTCCTACAATGAGCAGTTCTTC	CASSYQAGNSYNEQFF
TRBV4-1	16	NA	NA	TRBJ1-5	TGCGCCAGCAGTCGCGTCGGTGACATTCGCAATCAGCCCCAGCATTTT	CASSRVGDIRNQPQHF
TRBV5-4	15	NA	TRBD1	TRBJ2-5	TGTGCCAGCAGCGCGGACAGGGGGCGCGAAGAGACCCAGTACTTC	CASSADRGREETQYF
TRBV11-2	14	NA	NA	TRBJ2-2	TGTGCCAGCAGCGCCCGACTTAACACCGGGGAGCTGTTTTTT	CASSARLNTGELFF
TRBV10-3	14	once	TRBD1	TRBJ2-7	TGTGCCATCAACTTGGGGACAGGGGACGACGAGCAGTACTTC	CAINLGTGDDEQYF
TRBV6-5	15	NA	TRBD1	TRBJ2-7	TGTGCCAGCAGTCCCCGACAGGGTATTCTCTACGAGCAGTACTTC	CASSPRQGILYEQYF
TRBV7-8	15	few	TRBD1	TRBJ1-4	TGTGCCAGCAGCTTAAACAGGGGGAGCAGTGAAAAACTGTTTTTT	CASSLNRGSSEKLFF
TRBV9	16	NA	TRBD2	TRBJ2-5	TGTGCCAGCAGTTCAGGGCTAGCGGGGCGGTATGAGACCCAGTACTTC	CASSSGLAGRYETQYF
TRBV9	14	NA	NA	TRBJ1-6	TGTGCCAGCAGCGCAGGTGGCAACAATTCACCCCTCCACTTT	CASSAGGNNSPLHF
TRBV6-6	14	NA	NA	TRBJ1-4	TGTGCCAGCAGCCGCGGGACCGCTAATGAAAAACTGTTTTTT	CASSRGTANEKLFF
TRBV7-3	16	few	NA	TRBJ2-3	TGTGCCAGCAGCTTAACCGGAGGGATTAGCACAGATACGCAGTATTTT	CASSLTGGISTDTQYF
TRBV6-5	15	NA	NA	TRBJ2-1	TGTGCCAGCAGTTACGCGGCCAGCTCCTACAATGAGCAGTTCTTC	CASSYAASSYNEQFF
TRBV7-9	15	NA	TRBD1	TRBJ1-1	TGTGCCAGCAGCTTAGGACAGGGGGTACGGACTGAAGCTTTCTTT	CASSLGQGVRTEAFF
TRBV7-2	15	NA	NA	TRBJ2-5	TGTGCCAGCAGCCGTTTAGGGCCAGGAGGAGAGACCCAGTACTTC	CASSRLGPGGETQYF
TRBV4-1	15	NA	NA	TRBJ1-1	TGCGCCAGCAGATCAATGGTGTTGGGCAGCGGTGAAGCTTTCTTT	CASRSMVLGSGEAFF
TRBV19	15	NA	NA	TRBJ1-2	TGTGCCAGTAGTATAGGCGGGGCACCTAGGTATGGCTACACCTTC	CASSIGGAPRYGYTF
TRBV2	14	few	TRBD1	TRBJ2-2	TGTGCCAGTAAAGACAGGGTAGGCACCGGGGAGCTGTTTTTT	CASKDRVGTGELFF
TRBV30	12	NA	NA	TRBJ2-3	TGTGCCTGGGGTGCTAGCACAGATACGCAGTATTTT	CAWGASTDTQYF
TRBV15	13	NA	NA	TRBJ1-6	TGTGCCACCAGCACCGAGTCCAATTCACCCCTCCACTTT	CATSTESNSPLHF
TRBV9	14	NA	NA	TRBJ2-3	TGTGCCAGCAGCTTTATGACTAGCACAGATACGCAGTATTTT	CASSFMTSTDTQYF
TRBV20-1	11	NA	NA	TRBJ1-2	TGCAGTGATGCAGGTGCCTATGGCTACACCTTC	CSDAGAYGYTF
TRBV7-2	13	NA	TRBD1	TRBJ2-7	TGTGCCAGCAGCCAAGGGGGCGGCTACGAGCAGTACTTC	CASSQGGGYEQYF
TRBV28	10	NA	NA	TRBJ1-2	TGTGCCGTCACAGAGTATGGCTACACCTTC	CAVTEYGYTF
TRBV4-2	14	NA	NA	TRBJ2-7	TGTGCCAGCAGCCAAGAAAGGGGTTTCGGCGAGCAGTACTTC	CASSQERGFGEQYF
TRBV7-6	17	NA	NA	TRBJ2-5	TGTGCCAGCAGCTCCAATCCGGACTCCCCATTCGAAGAGACCCAGTACTTC	CASSSNPDSPFEETQYF
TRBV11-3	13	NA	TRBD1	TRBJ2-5	TGTGCCAGCAGCCCGGGGACAGGCGGCGGGCAGTACTTC	CASSPGTGGGQYF
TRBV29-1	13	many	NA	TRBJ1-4	TGCAGCGTTGGCGGCGCAACTAATGAAAAACTGTTTTTT	CSVGGATNEKLFF
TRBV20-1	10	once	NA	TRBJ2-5	TGCAGTGCTCAACAAGAGACCCAGTACTTC	CSAQQETQYF
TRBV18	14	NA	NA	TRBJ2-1	TGTGCCAGCTCACGGGACGGGGGAGGCACTGAGCAGTTCTTC	CASSRDGGGTEQFF
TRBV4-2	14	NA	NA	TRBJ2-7	TGTGCCAGCAGCCAAGTATCTGCGGTCGACGAGCAGTACTTC	CASSQVSAVDEQYF
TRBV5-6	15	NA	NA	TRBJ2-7	TGTGCCAGCAGCTTCCTTTCGGGAGCTCCCTACGAGCAGTACTTC	CASSFLSGAPYEQYF
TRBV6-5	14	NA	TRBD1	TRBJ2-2	TGTGCCAGCAGAGGACAGGGGGCGGGCGGGGAGCTGTTTTTT	CASRGQGAGGELFF
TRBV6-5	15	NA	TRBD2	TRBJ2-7	TGTGCCAGCAGTTACTCGAAACTAGCGGGATACGAGCAGTACTTC	CASSYSKLAGYEQYF
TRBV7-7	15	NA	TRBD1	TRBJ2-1	TGTGCCAGCAGCTTAGCCGGGACAGGGGACAATGAGCAGTTCTTC	CASSLAGTGDNEQFF
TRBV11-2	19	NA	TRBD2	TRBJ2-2	TGTGCCAGCAGCTTAGCTCGGCTAGCGGGAGGAAGGGGGACCGGGGAGCTGTTTTTT	CASSLARLAGGRGTGELFF
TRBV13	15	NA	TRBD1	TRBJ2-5	TGTGCCAGCAGCGACAGAAAACAGGGGCAAGAGACCCAGTACTTC	CASSDRKQGQETQYF
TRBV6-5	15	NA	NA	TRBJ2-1	TGTGCCAGCACCGAGCAGGGGTTCTCCTACAATGAGCAGTTCTTC	CASTEQGFSYNEQFF